Presented here are 18 T cell receptor beta chains from one specimen sequenced in a study of blood T cell repertoires in COVID-19. Only in-frame clones appear in the TCRdb table, and some are missing; sequencing was by immunoSEQ multiplex PCR. This table holds 120,000 to 150,000 clones, roughly 76% found once. Sequenced sample: peripheral blood. These receptors came from a human donor with acute or convalescent COVID-19. The donor label of this sample is uncertain.

V and J are TRBV2 and TRBJ1-2; a possible D gene is TRBD1 (5 bases). Per the germline V gene, CDR1 is SNHLY and CDR2 is FYNNEI. This CDR3 is 14 amino acids long. The V gene lost 8 bases and the J gene lost 4 bases, with 17 bases spanning the gap. CDR3 protein: CASSRTPGLYGYTF. The CDR3 DNA reads as TGTGCCAGCTCTAGGACACCCGGCCTCTATGGCTACACCTTC.

The gene calls are TRBV15 and TRBJ1-2; 11 nucleotides align to TRBD1. This CDR3 has 14 amino acids. Germline V gene lookup returns CDR1 LNHNV and CDR2 YYDKDF (reference sequence). With 1 base clipped from V and 8 bases from J, the junction kept 3 bases outside the gene matches. In DNA form, the CDR3 reads TGTGCCACCAGCAGAGCGGGGACAGGGGGAGGCTACACCTTC. Translation gives CATSRAGTGGGYTF.

The chain links TRBV27 to TRBJ1-2; TRBD1 matches 8 bases. In germline, CDR1 is MNHEY, CDR2 SMNVEV (reference sequence). V gave up 6 bases and J gave up 6 bases; unmatched junction bases: 6. This CDR3 is built from 13 residues. Written as DNA, the CDR3 is TGTGCCAGCAGCACAGACAGGGGAAATGGCTACACCTTC. It translates to CASSTDRGNGYTF.

The chain links TRBV6-5 to TRBJ2-5; D remains unclear. The V end was cut by 0 bases, the J end by 2 bases, with 4 bases between. Looked up from germline, CDR1 is MNHEY and CDR2 is SVGAGI. The CDR3 runs 13 residues. The chain's CDR3 is CASSYSRQETQYF. DNA for the CDR3: TGTGCCAGCAGTTACTCTAGACAAGAGACCCAGTACTTC.

J is TRBJ2-5 and V is TRBV24-1; the D is unclear. The CDR3 length is 14 residues. The V gene's germline CDR1 is KGHDR and CDR2 SFDVKD. Trimming took 3 bases from V and 4 from J, leaving 11 bases between them. The CDR3 here is CATSDATPTETQYF. CDR3 nucleotide sequence: TGTGCCACCAGTGATGCGACTCCTACAGAGACCCAGTACTTC.

The V call is TRBV6-6, the J call TRBJ1-2, with 7 bases aligning to TRBD1. V trimming: 7 bases; J trimming: 2 bases; junction bases outside the gene matches: 7. The CDR3 totals 14 residues. Per the germline V gene, CDR1 is MNHNY and CDR2 is SVGAGI (reference sequence). The CDR3, as DNA: TGTGCCAGCACGTTACCGGGACAGAACTATGGCTACACCTTC. Amino acids: CASTLPGQNYGYTF.

The chain joins TRBV10-1 to TRBJ1-5, with 10 nucleotides matching TRBD1. With 5 bases clipped from V and 5 bases from J, the junction kept 6 bases outside the gene matches. This CDR3 has 15 amino acids. Germline CDR1 and CDR2: WNHNN and SYGVQD (reference sequence). CDR3 protein: CASSPDRGKDQPQHF. The CDR3 region has the DNA TGCGCCAGCAGTCCGGACAGGGGGAAGGATCAGCCCCAGCATTTT.

On this clone: Compared with germline, one end of the junction differs, possibly owing to a read error. The chain employs TRBV2 and TRBJ1-2; D gene uncertain. The CDR3 is 13 residues long. Germline CDR1 is SNHLY and CDR2 is FYNNEI. CDR3 amino acids: CARSELETSGYTF. CDR3 nucleotide sequence: TGTGCCAGGAGTGAATTGGAGACTTCTGGCTACACCTTC.

The gene calls are TRBV6-6 and TRBJ1-6; TRBD1 aligns across 8 bases. V trimming: 0 bases; J trimming: 6 bases; junction bases outside the gene matches: 1. This CDR3 is 15 amino acids long. CDR1 is MNHNY and CDR2 is SVGAGI in the germline V gene (reference sequence). In DNA, the CDR3 is TGTGCCAGCAGTTACTCTACAGGGGGTAATTCACCCCTCCACTTT. As protein: CASSYSTGGNSPLHF.

The chain couples TRBV5-4 to TRBJ2-7, with TRBD2 identical over 7 bases. The CDR3 spans 14 residues. V shed 4 bases, J shed 4 bases, and the junction held 8 bases outside the gene matches. The V gene's germline CDR1 is SGHNT and CDR2 YYREEE (reference sequence). This chain's CDR3 is CASSGGDSRYEQYF. CDR3 DNA sequence: TGTGCCAGCAGCGGGGGGGACTCGCGGTACGAGCAGTACTTC.

The chain links TRBV4-1 to TRBJ1-2, with 7 positions matching TRBD1. V lost 6 bases, J lost 7 bases, and 2 bases stayed unmatched. The CDR3 is made up of 11 amino acids. Germline CDR1 and CDR2: MGHRA and YSYEKL. CDR3 protein: CASSPGGGYTF. CDR3 bases: TGCGCCAGCAGTCCAGGGGGTGGCTACACCTTC.

The V call is TRBV11-2, the J call TRBJ1-6, with 7 nucleotides matching TRBD1. Germline V gene lookup returns CDR1 SGHAT and CDR2 FQNNGV. Trimming took 3 bases from V and 9 from J; bases not matched to a gene: 5. This CDR3 has 14 residues. CDR3 residues: CASSFDRARSPLHF. In DNA form, the CDR3 reads TGTGCCAGCAGCTTTGACAGGGCCCGTTCACCCCTCCACTTT.

The chain carries TRBV6-6 and TRBJ1-2; a weak D match, TRBD1 (6 bases). The CDR3 contains 14 residues. The germline V gene has CDR1 MNHNY and CDR2 SVGAGI (reference sequence). The V and J ends lost 7 bases and 5 bases respectively, with 17 bases between them. CDR3 in amino acids: CASILIGQIYGYTF. The CDR3 bases are TGTGCCAGCATCCTTATCGGACAGATTTATGGCTACACCTTC.

The rearrangement links TRBV7-9 to TRBJ1-3; D unclear. V was clipped by 6 bases and J by 1 base, with 10 bases between them. CDR3 length: 14 amino acids. The germline V gene encodes CDR1 SEHNR and CDR2 FQNEAQ (reference sequence). The CDR3 reads CASRHEASGNTIYF. DNA for the CDR3: TGTGCCAGCAGACACGAGGCATCTGGAAACACCATATATTTT.

This rearrangement joins TRBV24-1 to TRBJ2-3, with D uncertain. The CDR3 is 12 residues long. Looked up from germline, CDR1 is KGHDR and CDR2 is SFDVKD. Trimming stripped 1 base from V and 6 bases from J, with 4 bases between. CDR3 in amino acids: CATSDFGDTQYF. The DNA of the CDR3 is TGTGCCACCAGTGATTTCGGGGATACGCAGTATTTT.

This chain links TRBV6-1 with TRBJ2-1; a weak D match, TRBD2 (7 bases). V was clipped by 2 bases and J by 4 bases, with 15 bases between them. The length of the CDR3 is 16 residues. From germline, CDR1 is MNHNS and CDR2 SASEGT. The CDR3 DNA reads TGTGCCAGCAGTGAACCCGGGGGGCGCGCTTACAATGAGCAGTTCTTC. This gives the protein CASSEPGGRAYNEQFF.

This clone was observed a few times. The chain is built from TRBV10-3 and TRBJ2-2, with TRBD2 as a possible D gene (6 bases). The germline V gene has CDR1 ENHRY and CDR2 SYGVKD. The CDR3 runs to 17 residues. The ends were cut back, 0 bases at V and 7 bases at J, with 18 bases in the middle. The chain's CDR3 is CAISESRTRGRGGELFF. The CDR3 DNA sequence: TGTGCCATCAGTGAGTCCAGGACGCGGGGAAGGGGCGGGGAGCTGTTTTTT.

The chain recombines TRBV6-5 with TRBJ1-1; a weak D match, TRBD1 (6 bases). CDR1 and CDR2 from the germline V gene are MNHEY and SVGAGI. This CDR3 region has 13 residues. Trimming left V 5 bases short and J 2 bases short, with 9 bases between. CDR3 in amino acids: CASSRTANTEAFF. CDR3 DNA sequence: TGTGCCAGCAGTCGGACAGCCAACACTGAAGCTTTCTTT.